This T cell receptor (beta chain) was observed in a study of beta chain features in type 1 diabetes (dated by TCRdb to 2016 to 2019). About the study as a whole: Mean age, gender distribution, total cell number and subset yield were not different between patients and healthy donors. A total of 107,917,701 sorted cells were examined across all samples, and a strong correlation was observed between cell number per subset and RNA yield. The study compared the TCRB repertoires of sorted circulating CD4+ T cell subsets in recently diagnosed type 1 diabetes patients with those in matched healthy donors. Naive and central memory subsets were obtained from all 28 donors, but regulatory and stem cell-like memory subsets were isolated from only 8 patients and roughly eight healthy donors. What the work shows at the level of the full study, not this receptor alone: At VDJ recombination sites, type 1 diabetes patients had fewer insertions and more deleted nucleotides, which implies abnormalities in thymic rearrangement. Because small numbers of individuals were included in the HLA sub-analyses, any influence of HLA type on TCRB rearrangement was left unresolved. Naive, central memory and regulatory TCRB repertoires appeared to be more similar among patients than among healthy donors. PCR might favor shorter templates, but patient and control samples were amplified and corrected together, so any skew would affect both groups equally. Because cDNA was sequenced instead of genomic DNA, highly expressing activated cells could be over-represented, though the groups showed no difference in activation or CD3 levels. Type 1 diabetes patients showed a moderate but significant shortening of TCRB CDR3 length in all four CD4+ subsets.

From each donor, a single peripheral blood sample of about 110 mL on average was drawn into heparinised tubes. Naive, central memory, regulatory and stem cell-like memory CD4+ T cells were sorted on a BD FACSAria II using a panel including CD45RO, CCR7, CD25, CD127, CD95 and CD27. Every sorted population had a purity above 95%. Right away, PBMCs were isolated by Lymphoprep density gradient centrifugation and were stained directly, with no culture step. So that batch effects would be minimized, each experiment stained and sorted samples in pairs, pairing one healthy donor with one patient. This clone was observed a few times. This clone's antigen is unknown. No clone much larger than this one lies a single base away; base qualities are absent. All of the isolated RNA was reverse transcribed with the High Capacity cDNA Reverse Transcription Kit, so expressed TCRB transcripts were sequenced. Deep immunoSEQ sequencing was performed on naive, central memory and regulatory T cell samples, with an average of roughly 3.5 million total reads per sample. Sorted cells were lysed in RLT buffer and RNA was extracted with DNase-treated RNeasy Micro or Mini kits, depending on cell number. Each cell subset was processed separately to prevent cross-contamination, with patient and healthy donor samples processed together. The immunoSEQ multiplex PCR was used to amplify TCRB sequences from cDNA, generating 87-bp fragments that spanned the CDR3 region. Amplicons were sequenced on the Illumina HiSeq platform. The original pipeline was this. Synthetic template baselines were used to correct PCR bias computationally, reads within Hamming distance 2 were collapsed together, and singletons that could not be merged were discarded. Reads were aligned against IMGT so that V, D and J genes, CDR3 length and insertions or deletions at six rearrangement sites could be assigned. Clonotype counts were normalized to sorted cell number within each subset before computing true diversity and Gini coefficients with the tcR R package. The overlap coefficient, calculated on TCRB nucleotide sequences, was used to quantify repertoire sharing. This immuneACCESS table, as held by TCRdb, lists in-frame sequences with V and J called but not all clones. Of the missing ones, under half trace to an unresolved V gene in checked studies; the others have no known cause. V, J and clone size are those of that table, while D and trimming were read from the DNA. Present in this sample are 150,000 to 170,000 clones, over 7.5% of which were seen just once. The ten largest clonotypes hold about 0.6% of the sample.

Sequencing was done on a sample of central memory CD4+ T cells from blood. The source of this sequence is a man aged 18 to 30 in good health.

The DNA is as follows: TGTGCCAGCAGCCCCGACCCCGGGGGTGGCTACACCTTC. Translation gives CASSPDPGGGYTF. The sequence links TRBV4-2 to TRBJ1-2, and TRBD1 may be the D gene, going by 5 matching bases. The CDR3 runs 13 residues from the cysteine to the phenylalanine. The read is trimmed to its CDR3 DNA, 39 bases read in frame from base 1. CDR1 LGHNA and CDR2 YNFKEQ are derived from the germline V gene. V loses 4 bases of germline sequence and J loses 7 bases, and the interval between the two ends is 13 bases.